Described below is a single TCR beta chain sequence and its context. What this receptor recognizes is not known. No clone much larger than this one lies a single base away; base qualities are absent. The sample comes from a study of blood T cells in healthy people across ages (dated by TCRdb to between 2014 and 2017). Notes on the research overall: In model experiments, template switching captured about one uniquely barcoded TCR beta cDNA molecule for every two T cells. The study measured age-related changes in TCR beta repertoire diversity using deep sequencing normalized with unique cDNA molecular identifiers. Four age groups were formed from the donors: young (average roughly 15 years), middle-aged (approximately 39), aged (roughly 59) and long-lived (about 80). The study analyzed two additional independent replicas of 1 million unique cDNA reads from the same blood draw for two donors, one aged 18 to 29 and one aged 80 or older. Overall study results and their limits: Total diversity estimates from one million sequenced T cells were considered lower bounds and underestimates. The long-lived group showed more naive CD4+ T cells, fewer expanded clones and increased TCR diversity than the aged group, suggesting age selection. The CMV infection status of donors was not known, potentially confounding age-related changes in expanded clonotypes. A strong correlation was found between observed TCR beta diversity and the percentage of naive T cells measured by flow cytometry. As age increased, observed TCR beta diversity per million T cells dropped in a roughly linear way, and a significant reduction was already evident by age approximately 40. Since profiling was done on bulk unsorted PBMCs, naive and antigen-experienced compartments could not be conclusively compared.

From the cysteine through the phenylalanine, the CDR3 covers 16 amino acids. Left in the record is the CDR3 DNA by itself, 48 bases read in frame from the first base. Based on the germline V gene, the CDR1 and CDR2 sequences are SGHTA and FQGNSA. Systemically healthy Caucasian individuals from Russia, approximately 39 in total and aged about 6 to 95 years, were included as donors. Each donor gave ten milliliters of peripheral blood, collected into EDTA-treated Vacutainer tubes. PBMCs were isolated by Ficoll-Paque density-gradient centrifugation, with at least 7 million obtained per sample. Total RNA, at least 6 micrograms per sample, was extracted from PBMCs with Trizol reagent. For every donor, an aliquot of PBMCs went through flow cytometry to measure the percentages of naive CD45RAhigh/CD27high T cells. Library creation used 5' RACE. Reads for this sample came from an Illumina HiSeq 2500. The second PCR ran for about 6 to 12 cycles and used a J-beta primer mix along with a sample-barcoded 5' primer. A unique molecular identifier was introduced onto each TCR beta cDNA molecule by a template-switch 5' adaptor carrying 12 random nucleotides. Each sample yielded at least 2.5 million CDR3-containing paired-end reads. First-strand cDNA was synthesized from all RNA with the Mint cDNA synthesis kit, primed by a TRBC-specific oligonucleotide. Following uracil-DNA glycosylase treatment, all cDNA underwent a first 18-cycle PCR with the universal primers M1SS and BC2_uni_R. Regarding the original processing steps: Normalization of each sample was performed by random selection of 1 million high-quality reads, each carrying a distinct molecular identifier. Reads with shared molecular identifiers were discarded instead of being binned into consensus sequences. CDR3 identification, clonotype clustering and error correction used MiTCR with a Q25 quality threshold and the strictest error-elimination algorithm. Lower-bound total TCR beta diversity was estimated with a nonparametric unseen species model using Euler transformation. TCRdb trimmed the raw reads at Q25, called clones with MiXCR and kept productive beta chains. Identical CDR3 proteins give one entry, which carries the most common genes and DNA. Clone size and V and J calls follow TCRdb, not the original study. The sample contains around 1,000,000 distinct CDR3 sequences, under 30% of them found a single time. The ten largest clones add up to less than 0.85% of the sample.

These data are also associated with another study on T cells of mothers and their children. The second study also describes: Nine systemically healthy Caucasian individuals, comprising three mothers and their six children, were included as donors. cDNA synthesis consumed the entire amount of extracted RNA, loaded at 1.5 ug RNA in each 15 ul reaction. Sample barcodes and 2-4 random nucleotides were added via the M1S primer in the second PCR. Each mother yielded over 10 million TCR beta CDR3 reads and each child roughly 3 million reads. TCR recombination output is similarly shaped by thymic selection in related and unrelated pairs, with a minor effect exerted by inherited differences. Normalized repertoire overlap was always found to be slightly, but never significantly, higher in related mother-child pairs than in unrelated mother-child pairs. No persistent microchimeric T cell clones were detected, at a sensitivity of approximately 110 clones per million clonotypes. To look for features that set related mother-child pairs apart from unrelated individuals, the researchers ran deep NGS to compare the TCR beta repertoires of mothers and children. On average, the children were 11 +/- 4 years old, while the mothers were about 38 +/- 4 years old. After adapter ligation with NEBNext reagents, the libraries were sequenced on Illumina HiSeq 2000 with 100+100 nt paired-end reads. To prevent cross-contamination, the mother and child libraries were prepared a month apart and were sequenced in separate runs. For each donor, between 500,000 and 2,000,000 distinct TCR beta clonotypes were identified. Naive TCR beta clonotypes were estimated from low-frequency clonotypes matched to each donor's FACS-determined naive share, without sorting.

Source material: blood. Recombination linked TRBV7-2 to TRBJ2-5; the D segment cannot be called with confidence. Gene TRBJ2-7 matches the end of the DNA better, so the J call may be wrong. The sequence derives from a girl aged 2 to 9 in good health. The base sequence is TGTGCCAGCAGCCCCCTCGCGCCCAGAGTAAACTACGAGCAGTACTTC. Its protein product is CASSPLAPRVNYEQYF.